This T cell receptor (beta chain) came from a study of cytomegalovirus exposure and HLA in healthy donors. It was with 60 Vbeta and 13 Jbeta primers that the PCR ran. Produced via immunoSEQ multiplex PCR; TCRdb's table is partial and in-frame only. The sample contains approximately 70,000 clones, around three quarters of which appear only once. This clonotype was sampled from a woman aged 50 to 65 in good health and CMV-seropositive. Specimen: PBMCs.

The CDR3 bases are TGTGCCAGCAGTCAACAGGGTTACACCGGGGAGCTGTTTTTT. Its translation: CASSQQGYTGELFF. This chain uses TRBV7-2 with TRBJ2-2; TRBD1 is a possible D gene (6 bases). CDR3 length: 14 residues. Per the germline V gene, CDR1 is SGHTA and CDR2 is FQGNSA. V lost 6 bases, J lost 3 bases, and 11 bases lay in between.